The entry below gives a single T cell receptor beta chain sequence along with its context. This clone was recorded a few times. Its antigen has not been determined. Nothing much larger sits one base from this clone, and base qualities are not available. Each donor gave one peripheral blood draw, averaging around 120 mL, which was collected into heparinised tubes. A BD FACSAria II and a panel including CD45RO, CCR7, CD25, CD127, CD95 and CD27 were used to sort naive, central memory, regulatory and stem cell-like memory CD4+ T cells. All sorted populations exceeded 95% purity. PBMCs were isolated right away by Lymphoprep density gradient centrifugation and were stained directly, without culture. To minimize batch effects, samples were stained and sorted in pairs, one healthy donor with one patient per experiment. The CDR3, from cysteine to phenylalanine, totals 15 residues. This entry keeps only the CDR3 DNA: 45 bases, framed from base 1. V gives up 10 bases and J gives up 2 bases, and the segment between their germline ends measures 19 bases. Per the germline V gene (reference sequence), SGHNT is the CDR1 and YYREEE is the CDR2.

The entire amount of isolated RNA was reverse transcribed using the High Capacity cDNA Reverse Transcription Kit, so the sequenced TCRB transcripts were expressed ones. Deep immunoSEQ sequencing was performed on naive, central memory and regulatory T cell samples, with an average of roughly 4 million total reads per sample. After sorted cells were lysed in RLT buffer, RNA was extracted with DNase-treated RNeasy Micro or Mini kits, with the choice depending on cell number. To prevent cross-contamination, every cell subset was processed on its own, while patient and healthy donor samples were processed together. TCRB sequences were amplified from cDNA with the immunoSEQ multiplex PCR, producing 87-bp fragments spanning the CDR3 region. Sequencing of the amplicons was done on the Illumina HiSeq platform. In the original analysis: PCR bias was computationally corrected using synthetic template baselines, reads within Hamming distance 2 were collapsed, and singletons that could not be merged were discarded. Reads were aligned against IMGT so that V, D and J genes, CDR3 length and insertions or deletions at six rearrangement sites could be assigned. Within each subset, clonotype counts were normalized to sorted cell number, and only after that were true diversity and Gini coefficients computed with the tcR R package. The overlap coefficient, calculated on TCRB nucleotide sequences, was used to measure repertoire sharing. Out-of-frame TCRB sequences from naive cells were analyzed as a proxy for the pre-selection repertoire. TCRdb retrieved this table from immuneACCESS and kept in-frame rearrangements only. Not all clones are present; in checked studies, unresolved V genes account for under half, and no reason is known for the remainder. V, J and clone size are taken as reported in that table, and D and trimming were inferred from the DNA itself. The sample table lists around 310,000 clones, around an eighth of them with a count of one. The leading ten clones occupy 0.015% of the sample.

The data were obtained in a study of beta chain features in type 1 diabetes (dated by TCRdb to 2016 to 2019). General notes on the study: Mean age, gender distribution, total cell number and subset yield did not differ between patients and healthy donors. A total of around 100 million sorted cells were examined across all samples, and RNA yield correlated strongly with the number of cells per subset. In the study, TCRB repertoires of sorted circulating CD4+ T cell subsets from recently diagnosed type 1 diabetes patients were compared with those of matched healthy donors. Whereas all 30 or so donors provided naive and central memory subsets, regulatory and stem cell-like memory subsets were isolated from just 8 patients and about 8 healthy donors. The paper as a whole reports these results and caveats: In all four CD4+ subsets, TCRB CDR3 length was moderately but significantly shorter in type 1 diabetes patients. Because cDNA was sequenced instead of genomic DNA, activated cells with high expression could be over-represented, although the groups did not differ in activation or CD3 levels. Naive, central memory and regulatory TCRB repertoires appeared more similar among patients than among healthy donors. HLA sub-analyses involved small numbers of individuals, so any influence of HLA type on TCRB rearrangement remained unresolved. Shorter templates might be favored by PCR, yet because patient and control samples were amplified and corrected together, any such skew would affect both groups equally. Patients with type 1 diabetes made fewer insertions and deleted more nucleotides at VDJ recombination sites, implying thymic rearrangement abnormalities.

The sequence joins TRBV5-4 to TRBJ1-5; tentative D gene TRBD1, with 5 bases matching. The source of this sequence is a woman younger than 30 with type 1 diabetes. The material sequenced was naive CD4+ T cells from blood. The cell subset or site label, as the study defines it: true naive CD4+ T cells. The nucleotides are TGTGCCTACCGTTGGGGCGAGAGAGGCAATCAGCCCCAGCATTTT. The resulting protein is CAYRWGERGNQPQHF.